The 19 T cell receptor beta chains below come from one sample, sequenced in a study of blood T cell repertoires in COVID-19. This table comes from immunoSEQ multiplex PCR, and its TCRdb copy is limited to in-frame clones, with some not included. In the table there are roughly 330,000 clones, more than 75% of which are singletons. Sequences were obtained from PBMCs or T cells enriched from blood (not recorded which). The receptor source for this set is a woman in her 30s who had recovered from COVID-19.

This clone was recorded once. This chain uses TRBV5-6 with TRBJ2-3, with D uncertain. In germline, CDR1 is SGHDT, CDR2 YYEEEE. The CDR3 covers 14 residues. The V end lost 7 bases, the J end lost 0 bases, and 12 bases lay between the germline ends. CDR3 in amino acids: CASATTASTDTQYF. The CDR3 DNA reads TGTGCCAGCGCAACAACAGCTAGCACAGATACGCAGTATTTT. The variable domain in full, with the rest retrieved from reference TRBV5-6 and TRBJ2-3, is DAGVTQSPTHLIKTRGQQVTLRCSPKSGHDTVSWYQQALGQGPQFIFQYYEEEERQRGNFPDRFSGHQFPNYSSELNVNALLLGDSALYLCASATTASTDTQYFGPGTRLTVL.

The chain recombines TRBV7-2 with TRBJ2-3; weak D call: TRBD2 (5 bases). Germline V gives CDR1 SGHTA, CDR2 FQGNSA. With 2 bases removed from V and 4 bases from J, the gap between germline ends came to 10 bases. This CDR3 is 14 amino acids long. The DNA for the CDR3 is TGTGCCAGCAGCTTAAACAGCGGTGCAGATACGCAGTATTTT. Its protein is CASSLNSGADTQYF. Full variable domain (missing parts from reference TRBV7-2 and TRBJ2-3): GAGVSQSPSNKVTEKGKDVELRCDPISGHTALYWYRQSLGQGLEFLIYFQGNSAPDKSGLPSDRFSAERTGGSVSTLTIQRTQQEDSAVYLCASSLNSGADTQYFGPGTRLTVL.

V gene TRBV5-1 combines with J gene TRBJ2-3; 8 positions agree with TRBD2. Germline CDR1 is SGHRS and CDR2 is YFSETQ. After removal of 4 bases from V and 4 bases from J, the junction contained 11 bases not matched to a gene. CDR3 length: 16 residues. The CDR3 DNA sequence: TGCGCCAGCAGCCCTCTAGGCGGGGGGACCCCAGATACGCAGTATTTT. Its protein product is CASSPLGGGTPDTQYF.

The chain couples TRBV25-1 to TRBJ1-1; D unclear. The CDR3 is 14 residues long. Trimming took 3 bases from V and 4 from J, leaving 12 bases between them. Per the germline V gene, CDR1 is MGHDK and CDR2 is SYGVNS. This CDR3 is CASSDHGSRTEAFF. CDR3 nucleotide sequence: TGTGCCAGCAGTGATCATGGTTCGCGCACTGAAGCTTTCTTT.

The CDR3 region is CASSRTGPFEQYF. Written as DNA, the CDR3 is TGTGCCAGCAGTAGGACAGGACCCTTCGAGCAGTACTTC. This rearrangement joins TRBV6-5 to TRBJ2-7, with 7 bases lining up with TRBD1. The CDR3 has 13 amino acids. Germline lookup yields CDR1 MNHEY and CDR2 SVGAGI. V shed 5 bases and J 6 bases; nucleotides not matched to a gene: 7.

The V and J genes are TRBV3-1 (or the pseudogene TRBV3-2) and TRBJ1-2; D is perhaps TRBD1 (6 bases). This CDR3 has 16 residues. V shed 2 bases and J shed 4 bases, with 17 bases lying between them. CDR1 and CDR2 from the germline V gene are LGHDT and YNNKEL (reference sequence). The CDR3 sequence: CASSQISGRGGYGYTF. CDR3 sequence (DNA): TGTGCCAGCAGCCAAATTTCAGGGCGAGGGGGCTATGGCTACACCTTC.

The CDR3 nucleotides read TGTGCCAGCAGTAGACAGGGGGGACGGAACACTGAAGCTTTCTTT. Its protein is CASSRQGGRNTEAFF. The chain combines TRBV7-9 with TRBJ1-1; 9 nucleotides agree with TRBD1. The CDR3 runs 15 residues. Looked up from germline, CDR1 is SEHNR and CDR2 is FQNEAQ (reference sequence). V shed 6 bases, J shed 1 base, and the junction held 6 bases outside the gene matches.

V and J are TRBV6-5 and TRBJ2-7, with 8 bases that match TRBD1. V shed 6 bases, J shed 4 bases, and the junction held 5 bases outside the gene matches. The CDR3 is made up of 13 amino acids. Germline V gene sequence: CDR1 MNHEY, CDR2 SVGAGI. DNA for the CDR3: TGTGCCAGCAGCCCGGACAGGGAGTACGAGCAGTACTTC. It translates to CASSPDREYEQYF.

The V and J genes are TRBV28 and TRBJ2-5; weak D call: TRBD1 (5 bases). There are 14 residues in the CDR3. The germline V gene has CDR1 MDHEN and CDR2 SYDVKM. V was shortened by 3 bases and J by 4 bases, with 12 bases between the two germline ends. For the CDR3, the DNA is TGTGCCAGCAGTTTCGGCAGGGTGGGAGAGACCCAGTACTTC. It encodes CASSFGRVGETQYF.

This sequence joins TRBV27 and TRBJ1-6, with D uncertain. The CDR3 runs 14 residues. Between the trimmed V and J ends, which lost 2 bases and 4 bases, there was a span of 6 bases. Germline lookup yields CDR1 MNHEY and CDR2 SMNVEV (reference sequence). The CDR3 loop reads CASSLGQYNSPLHF. The CDR3, as DNA: TGTGCCAGCAGTTTAGGGCAGTATAATTCACCCCTCCACTTT.

The chain has TRBV30 and TRBJ2-1; 11 bases align to TRBD2. Losses at the gene ends were 0 bases for V and 2 bases for J; bases not matched to a gene: 15. The CDR3 runs to 20 residues. CDR1 and CDR2 from the germline V gene are GTSNPN and SVGIG (reference sequence). DNA of the CDR3: TGTGCCTGGAGTGTACTGGGTGGGCTAGCGGGGGGCCATGCCTACAATGAGCAGTTCTTC. This gives the protein CAWSVLGGLAGGHAYNEQFF.

V and J are TRBV29-1 and TRBJ2-6; TRBD1 matches 7 bases. Germline V lookup: CDR1 SQVTM, CDR2 ANQGSEA. The CDR3 length is 13 residues. Losses at the gene ends were 7 bases for V and 4 bases for J; bases not matched to a gene: 4. CDR3 in amino acids: CSAGGSGANVLTF. The CDR3 nucleotides read TGCAGCGCAGGGGGTTCCGGGGCCAACGTCCTGACTTTC. The entire variable domain, with the rest obtained from reference TRBV29-1 and TRBJ2-6, is as follows: SAVISQKPSRDICQRGTSLTIQCQVDSQVTMMFWYRQQPGQSLTLIATANQGSEATYESGFVIDKFPISRPNLTFSTLTVSNMSPEDSSIYLCSAGGSGANVLTFGAGSRLTVL.

The chain links TRBV5-6 to TRBJ2-7, with D perhaps TRBD2 (6 bases). The CDR3 has 13 residues. With 0 bases removed from V and 7 bases from J, the gap between germline ends came to 11 bases. Germline loops: CDR1 SGHDT, CDR2 YYEEEE. This CDR3 reads CASSLAARGEQYF. The CDR3 DNA is TGTGCCAGCAGCTTGGCCGCCCGGGGGGAGCAGTACTTC.

Worth noting for this clone: The sample holds other DNA sequences that translate to the same CDR3. The chain carries TRBV28 and TRBJ2-3; the match to TRBD2 covers 16 bases. The CDR3 spans 17 residues. The V segment lost 11 bases and the J segment 6 bases; nucleotides outside the gene matches: 14. Germline CDR1 is MDHEN and CDR2 is SYDVKM. The CDR3 is CARRPAGGLAGGDTQYF. The CDR3 nucleotides are TGTGCCCGCCGCCCCGCGGGGGGACTAGCGGGGGGGGATACGCAGTATTTT.

This sequence joins TRBV2 and TRBJ1-6; perhaps TRBD1 as D (5 bases). The CDR3 contains 14 residues. Looked up from germline, CDR1 is SNHLY and CDR2 is FYNNEI. Trimming removed 7 bases at V and 10 bases at J, with 17 bases between. This CDR3 reads CASTQWGGGSPLHF. The CDR3 DNA reads as TGTGCCAGCACCCAGTGGGGGGGTGGATCACCCCTCCACTTT.

The chain uses TRBV28 and TRBJ1-2; unclear D gene. The CDR3 runs 12 residues. Germline-derived CDR1 and CDR2 are MDHEN and SYDVKM. Trimming left V 5 bases short and J 1 base short, with 5 bases between. CDR3 DNA: TGTGCCAGCAGTCGGGGTAACTATGGCTACACCTTC. Translation gives CASSRGNYGYTF.

This chain connects TRBV6-2 or TRBV6-3 to TRBJ1-1; perhaps TRBD1 as D (6 bases). Between the trimmed V and J ends, which lost 0 bases and 8 bases, there was a span of 10 bases. Looked up from germline, CDR1 is MNHEY and CDR2 is SVGEGT. The CDR3 extends over 13 amino acids. The CDR3, as DNA: TGTGCCAGCAGTTACTCGTCAGGACAGGAAGCTTTCTTT. As protein: CASSYSSGQEAFF.

The V and J genes are TRBV4-2 and TRBJ2-3, with D possibly matching TRBD1 (5 bases). Germline V gene lookup returns CDR1 LGHNA and CDR2 YNFKEQ. The CDR3 is 18 amino acids. V shed 4 bases and J shed 0 bases, with 20 bases lying between them. The CDR3 DNA reads TGTGCCAGCAGCCCCTGGGGCCTCATAGCTAAAAGCACAGATACGCAGTATTTT. Translating gives CASSPWGLIAKSTDTQYF.

The chain recombines TRBV10-3 with TRBJ1-1; D possibly corresponds to TRBD1 (5 bases). CDR3 length equals 13 residues. Germline values: CDR1 ENHRY, CDR2 SYGVKD. V lost 4 bases and J 5 bases, leaving 11 bases between the germline ends. This CDR3 is CAISAGQGTEAFF. Here the CDR3 DNA reads TGTGCCATCAGTGCTGGACAAGGGACTGAAGCTTTCTTT.